This T cell receptor beta chain was retrieved from a study of tumor and adjacent non-tumor tissue in lung cancer. Study outcomes and limitations: Significantly higher TCR diversity was found in tumor than normal lung. In normal lung, the top 100 clones were significantly more dominant than in tumor.

As for this clonotype: Its antigen is unknown. One end of the junction fails to match germline, which may point to a read error.

The template was RNA from unsorted bulk tissue. CDR3 length: 13 amino acids. The germline V gene encodes CDR1 SGHNT and CDR2 YENEEA. TCRbeta libraries were built with three rounds of nested PCR, modified from ARM-PCR. TCRdb re-derived calls from the multiplex PCR reads in MiXCR, one entry per CDR3 protein. This sample has approximately 86,000 distinct CDR3 sequences, with 55% to 75% found just once. V usage is TRBV11-3 and J usage is TRBJ2-5; D might be TRBD2 (6 bases). The sequence derives from a woman between 40 and 55 years old with non-small cell lung cancer. The sequencing sample was made of lung tumor tissue. CDR3 nucleotide sequence: TGTGCCAGCCGTCGGGGGACCCAAGAGACCCAGAACTTT. This sequence encodes CASRRGTQETQNF.